These 23 T cell receptor beta chains came from one sample sequenced in a study of cytomegalovirus exposure and HLA in healthy donors. It was with 60 Vbeta and 13 Jbeta primers that the PCR ran. The protocol was immunoSEQ multiplex PCR, while the TCRdb copy is restricted to in-frame clones and leaves out a portion. The top ten hold 10% to 15% of the sample, which has 150,000 or so clones, over 60% seen once. Sequenced sample: PBMCs. The receptors stem from a man between 40 and 49 years old in good health and CMV-seropositive.

The chain combines TRBV7-9 with TRBJ2-5; tentative D call: TRBD1 (6 bases). This CDR3 is built from 16 residues. Trimming pared 1 base from V and 2 bases from J, leaving 14 bases between. CDR1 and CDR2 (germline): SEHNR, FQNEAQ (reference sequence). The CDR3 reads CASSLEFGQIQETQYF. In DNA, the CDR3 is TGTGCCAGCAGCTTAGAATTTGGACAGATTCAAGAGACCCAGTACTTC. Filled out from reference TRBV7-9 and TRBJ2-5, the complete variable domain reads DTGVSQNPRHKITKRGQNVTFRCDPISEHNRLYWYRQTLGQGPEFLTYFQNEAQLEKSRLLSDRFSAERPKGSFSTLEIQRTEQGDSAMYLCASSLEFGQIQETQYFGPGTRLLVL.

A single count supports this clone. This chain uses TRBV28 with TRBJ2-1; 10 nucleotides match TRBD2. CDR3 length: 15 amino acids. Trimming took 3 bases from V and 6 from J; bases not matched to a gene: 5. Germline V gives CDR1 MDHEN, CDR2 SYDVKM. CDR3 loop: CASSLQREGLNEQFF. CDR3 nucleotides: TGTGCCAGCAGTTTGCAGCGGGAGGGCCTCAATGAGCAGTTCTTC.

This chain joins TRBV28 and TRBJ2-7, with D possibly matching TRBD1 (6 bases). Trimming took 7 bases from V and 2 from J, leaving 15 bases between them. CDR1 is MDHEN and CDR2 is SYDVKM in the germline V gene. The CDR3 extends over 14 amino acids. The CDR3 loop reads CASTGRTATYEQYF. The CDR3 coding sequence is TGTGCCAGCACCGGCCGGACAGCAACCTACGAGCAGTACTTC.

J is TRBJ2-7 and V is TRBV21-1; TRBD2 is the table's D call, not checked against the DNA. TRBV21-1 is shown as a pseudogene. The CDR3 loop spans 16 amino acids. CDR3 nucleotide sequence: TGTGCCAGCAGCAAAAGAAGAGTCGGTCTCTGCTACGAGCAGTACTTC. Protein product: CASSKRRVGLCYEQYF.

J is TRBJ2-7 and V is TRBV5-4; 16 nucleotides align to TRBD2. The V and J ends lost 4 bases and 0 bases, in that order; junction bases with no gene match: 4. This CDR3 spans 17 amino acids. Germline values: CDR1 SGHNT, CDR2 YYREEE (reference sequence). The CDR3 DNA reads TGTGCCAGCAGCATGGGACTAGCGGGAGGGCACTCCTACGAGCAGTACTTC. Translating it yields CASSMGLAGGHSYEQYF.

V is TRBV9 and J is TRBJ2-5; 10 nucleotides match TRBD2. CDR1 and CDR2 from the germline V gene are SGDLS and YYNGEE. The length of the CDR3 is 16 residues. The junction had 5 bases not matched to a gene; V was cut back by 1 base and J by 2 bases. For the CDR3, the DNA is TGTGCCAGCAGCGTAACCCCACTAGCGGGACAAGAGACCCAGTACTTC. It translates to CASSVTPLAGQETQYF. The full variable domain, rest sourced from reference TRBV9 and TRBJ2-5, is DSGVTQTPKHLITATGQRVTLRCSPRSGDLSVYWYQQSLDQGLQFLIQYYNGEERAKGNILERFSAQQFPDLHSELNLSSLELGDSALYFCASSVTPLAGQETQYFGPGTRLLVL.

This chain uses TRBV2 with TRBJ2-3, with no clear D. The CDR3 loop spans 13 amino acids. CDR1 and CDR2 (germline): SNHLY, FYNNEI. V was cut by 6 bases and J by 2 bases, with 9 bases left in between. CDR3 DNA sequence: TGTGCCAGCAGGTCTTCCCTCACAGATACGCAGTATTTT. Residues: CASRSSLTDTQYF.

The gene calls are TRBV5-1 and TRBJ2-2; D is undetermined. Germline V CDR1 and CDR2: SGHRS, YFSETQ. This CDR3 has 13 residues. The V gene lost 4 bases and the J gene lost 1 base, with 5 bases spanning the gap. CDR3: CASSPMNTGELFF. The CDR3 nucleotides read TGCGCCAGCAGCCCTATGAACACCGGGGAGCTGTTTTTT.

The chain joins TRBV2 to TRBJ2-7, with D perhaps TRBD1 (6 bases). CDR1 SNHLY and CDR2 FYNNEI come from the germline V gene. Trimming shortened V by 0 bases and J by 3 bases, and 15 bases separated the two germline ends. The CDR3 is 16 amino acids. The CDR3 DNA reads TGTGCCAGCAGTGAAGCCTTTCAGGGGATGGACTACGAGCAGTACTTC. It translates to CASSEAFQGMDYEQYF.

In its sample, this clone was seen once. The chain recombines TRBV7-2 with TRBJ2-5; maybe TRBD2 (6 bases). Germline V gene sequence: CDR1 SGHTA, CDR2 FQGNSA. V was clipped by 4 bases and J by 4 bases, with 10 bases between them. The CDR3 has 13 amino acids. CDR3 region: CASSSGAGETQYF. The CDR3 nucleotides read TGTGCCAGCAGCTCGGGAGCCGGAGAGACCCAGTACTTC.

The rearrangement uses TRBV5-1 and TRBJ2-3; 13 nucleotides align to TRBD2. The CDR3 spans 16 residues. Germline V gene data show CDR1 as SGHRS and CDR2 as YFSETQ. The junction had 9 bases not matched to a gene; V was cut back by 7 bases and J by 4 bases. The DNA for the CDR3 is TGCGCCAGCGATCAGACTAGCGGGAGGACCCCAGATACGCAGTATTTT. Translated, it gives CASDQTSGRTPDTQYF.

The gene calls are TRBV18 and TRBJ1-4, with D possibly being TRBD1 (5 bases). Trimming shortened V by 6 bases and J by 5 bases, and 10 bases separated the two germline ends. Germline V gene sequence: CDR1 KGHSH, CDR2 LQKENI. This CDR3 comprises 13 residues. The CDR3 nucleotides read TGTGCCAGCTCCAGGGCCCGCAATGAAAAACTGTTTTTT. It codes for CASSRARNEKLFF. Looking up the rest from reference TRBV18 and TRBJ1-4 gives the full variable domain: NAGVMQNPRHLVRRRGQEARLRCSPMKGHSHVYWYRQLPEEGLKFMVYLQKENIIDESGMPKERFSAEFPKEGPSILRIQQVVRGDSAAYFCASSRARNEKLFFGSGTQLSVL.

The chain carries TRBV2 and TRBJ1-2; possibly TRBD1 for D (5 bases). V lost 4 bases and J lost 8, with 17 bases in between. The germline V gene encodes CDR1 SNHLY and CDR2 FYNNEI. The CDR3 spans 14 residues. CDR3 residues: CASSVDSQTWGYTF. CDR3 coding DNA: TGTGCCAGCAGTGTTGACAGTCAAACTTGGGGCTACACCTTC.

The chain carries TRBV4-1 and TRBJ2-7; TRBD2 aligns across 11 bases. Germline loops: CDR1 MGHRA, CDR2 YSYEKL. J was trimmed by 2 bases and V by 1 base; bases with no gene match: 1. CDR3 length equals 15 residues. As DNA, the CDR3 is TGCGCCAGCAGCCAAGGACTAGCGGGACCCTACGAGCAGTACTTC. This translates into CASSQGLAGPYEQYF.

The CDR3 protein is CASSYAATFSYEQYF. The CDR3 bases are TGTGCCAGCAGTTACGCGGCTACCTTCTCCTACGAGCAGTACTTC. The chain has TRBV6-6 and TRBJ2-7; D is unresolved. V was pared by 2 bases and J by 0 bases, with 11 bases between. The length of the CDR3 is 15 residues. Germline V lookup: CDR1 MNHNY, CDR2 SVGAGI (reference sequence).

The CDR3 DNA follows: TGTGCCAGCAACCCCGGACAGGGGGCTATCGGGGAGCTGTTTTTT. Translation gives CASNPGQGAIGELFF. This chain joins TRBV7-2 and TRBJ2-2, with 11 positions matching TRBD1. In germline, CDR1 is SGHTA, CDR2 FQGNSA. This CDR3 is 15 amino acids long. Trimming removed 7 bases from V and 7 bases from J; junction bases left unmatched: 8.

The V call is TRBV29-1, the J call TRBJ2-3; 8 positions agree with TRBD1. Germline CDR1 is SQVTM and CDR2 is ANQGSEA. Trimming removed 7 bases from V and 2 bases from J; junction bases left unmatched: 8. The CDR3 extends over 14 amino acids. The CDR3 sequence: CSAWTGSPTDTQYF. Here the CDR3 DNA reads TGCAGCGCATGGACAGGGAGTCCCACAGATACGCAGTATTTT.

This chain joins TRBV21-1 and TRBJ2-3; TRBD2 is the table's D call, not checked against the DNA. TRBV21-1 is recorded as a pseudogene. This CDR3 is 16 amino acids long. The CDR3 bases are TGTGCCAGCAGCCCGAAGCGGGAGCTCAACACAGATACGCAGTATTTT. Protein product: CASSPKRELNTDTQYF.

The chain carries TRBV7-9 and TRBJ1-2, with D perhaps matching TRBD1 (5 bases). V lost 1 base and J 8 bases, leaving 14 bases between the germline ends. CDR1 and CDR2 (germline): SEHNR, FQNEAQ (reference sequence). This CDR3 is built from 14 residues. Here the CDR3 reads CASSLEASGHGYTF. In nucleotides, the CDR3 is TGTGCCAGCAGCTTAGAGGCCTCAGGGCACGGCTACACCTTC.

The chain has TRBV27 and TRBJ2-5, with TRBD2 identical over 8 bases. Germline CDR1 and CDR2: MNHEY and SMNVEV (reference sequence). V trimming: 3 bases; J trimming: 3 bases; junction bases outside the gene matches: 9. This CDR3 has 16 amino acids. CDR3 nucleotide sequence: TGTGCCAGCAGTTTTTCAGGGGCGGGAGGAAAAGAGACCCAGTACTTC. Protein sequence: CASSFSGAGGKETQYF.

The table lists this clone with a few counts. This rearrangement joins TRBV6-5 to TRBJ1-2, with D maybe TRBD1 (5 bases). Germline V lookup: CDR1 MNHEY, CDR2 SVGAGI. V lost 5 bases, J lost 6 bases, and 16 bases lay in between. CDR3 length: 14 amino acids. CDR3 nucleotide sequence: TGTGCCAGCAGTGAACGGTCAGGGAAAGATGGCTACACCTTC. Its protein is CASSERSGKDGYTF.

This clone was seen once. The chain joins TRBV10-3 to TRBJ1-2; 8 bases are a match to TRBD1. The CDR3 is 11 amino acids. The ends lost 7 bases at V and 8 bases at J; junction bases unmatched: 3. Looked up from germline, CDR1 is ENHRY and CDR2 is SYGVKD. CDR3: CAITTGGGYTF. The CDR3, as DNA: TGTGCCATCACTACAGGGGGAGGCTACACCTTC.

The chain combines TRBV20-1 with TRBJ1-5; 8 bases align to TRBD1. This CDR3 has 11 residues. Losses at the gene ends were 5 bases for V and 8 bases for J; bases not matched to a gene: 2. Germline loops: CDR1 DFQATT, CDR2 SNEGSKA (reference sequence). CDR3 region: CSAGTGEPQHF. CDR3 nucleotides: TGCAGTGCTGGGACAGGAGAGCCCCAGCATTTT.